The 28 T cell receptor beta chains reported below all come from one sample, sequenced in a study of regulatory T cells in long-lasting Graves disease. The time point was: persistent/refractory GD, antithyroid drugs over 5 years with positive TRAb. Construction of the TCR library relied on RNA isolated from PBMCs. Construction of the TCR beta libraries employed iRepertoire HTBI primers in conjunction with Arm-PCR of CDR3 regions. TCRdb reprocessed the multiplex PCR reads with MiXCR, giving one entry per CDR3 protein. This table holds about 400,000 distinct CDR3 sequences, less than 25% found once. Sequencing used peripheral blood mononuclear cells (PBMCs), obtained when the disease was refractory, from a patient treated with antithyroid drugs. These receptors all stem from a female donor with Graves disease.

The gene calls are TRBV4-3 and TRBJ2-7, with 11 bases identical to TRBD2. The CDR3 covers 15 residues. Germline V CDR1 and CDR2: LGHNA, YSLEER. The trim removed 3 bases at V and 2 bases at J, leaving 3 bases unmatched. Here the CDR3 reads CASSHIAGGPYEQYF. DNA of the CDR3: TGCGCCAGCAGCCACATAGCGGGAGGGCCCTACGAGCAGTACTTC.

The table lists this clonotype with a few counts. This chain joins TRBV5-4 and TRBJ1-2; 7 positions match TRBD1. Germline V gene sequence: CDR1 SGHNT, CDR2 YYREEE (reference sequence). The length of the CDR3 is 14 residues. J gave up 8 bases and V 0 bases, and 7 bases lay outside the gene matches. Here the CDR3 DNA reads TGTGCCAGCAGCTTGGCGGGAAAAGGGGGCGGCTACACCTTC. This translates into CASSLAGKGGGYTF.

The gene calls are TRBV18 and TRBJ2-7; no definite D call. V was trimmed by 1 base and J by 0 bases, leaving 7 bases between them. The CDR3 consists of 14 residues. CDR1 is KGHSH and CDR2 is LQKENI in the germline V gene. This CDR3 reads CASSPRVDSYEQYF. CDR3 bases: TGTGCCAGCTCACCACGGGTCGACTCCTACGAGCAGTACTTC.

The rearrangement uses TRBV24-1 and TRBJ1-4; D uncertain. CDR1 is KGHDR, CDR2 SFDVKD, per germline. The CDR3 loop spans 12 amino acids. The germline V and J ends were trimmed by 4 bases and 8 bases, with 7 bases remaining between them. DNA for the CDR3: TGTGCCACCAGTGAAAACAGCGAAAAACTGTTTTTT. It yields the protein CATSENSEKLFF.

This clonotype was picked up a small number of times. The V gene is TRBV28, the J gene TRBJ2-7; D gene uncertain. With 7 bases removed from V and 6 bases from J, the gap between germline ends came to 19 bases. The CDR3 runs 14 residues. In germline, CDR1 is MDHEN, CDR2 SYDVKM. The CDR3 DNA sequence: TGTGCCAGCACCCCCCAACCCGAAGGGCTCGAGCAGTACTTC. It codes for CASTPQPEGLEQYF.

In this sample, this clonotype turned up many times. The chain combines TRBV28 with TRBJ1-2; TRBD1 is a possible D gene (6 bases). This CDR3 contains 13 residues. The V gene lost 6 bases and the J gene lost 5 bases, with 13 bases spanning the gap. Germline V gene lookup returns CDR1 MDHEN and CDR2 SYDVKM. As DNA, the CDR3 is TGTGCCAGCAGCCAGGACAGAGTGTATGGCTACACCTTC. This encodes CASSQDRVYGYTF.

This clonotype showed up just a few times. The rearrangement links TRBV3-1 to TRBJ1-6; weak D call: TRBD1 (6 bases). CDR3 length: 17 amino acids. The germline V gene has CDR1 LGHDT and CDR2 YNNKEL (reference sequence). V was pared by 1 base and J by 7 bases, with 17 bases between. This CDR3 is CASSQGRGLVGNSPLHF. The CDR3 DNA follows: TGTGCCAGCAGCCAAGGCCGGGGGCTTGTCGGGAATTCACCCCTCCACTTT.

This chain links TRBV6-1 with TRBJ2-5; tentative D call: TRBD2 (5 bases). Germline lookup yields CDR1 MNHNS and CDR2 SASEGT. V lost 6 bases and J lost 0, with 8 bases in between. The CDR3 loop spans 13 amino acids. The CDR3 nucleotides read TGTGCCAGCAGACCGGGGAACCAAGAGACCCAGTACTTC. It yields the protein CASRPGNQETQYF.

The chain joins TRBV29-1 to TRBJ1-1, with D unclear. Germline V gene lookup returns CDR1 SQVTM and CDR2 ANQGSEA. The CDR3 length is 12 residues. Between the trimmed V and J ends, which lost 2 bases and 4 bases, there was a span of 8 bases. The CDR3 is CSVEPGVTEAFF. CDR3 DNA: TGCAGCGTTGAACCCGGGGTCACTGAAGCTTTCTTT. Together with reference TRBV29-1 and TRBJ1-1, the CDR3 gives the full variable domain: SAVISQKPSRDICQRGTSLTIQCQVDSQVTMMFWYRQQPGQSLTLIATANQGSEATYESGFVIDKFPISRPNLTFSTLTVSNMSPEDSSIYLCSVEPGVTEAFFGQGTRLTVV.

This clonotype occurred many times. The chain carries TRBV6-2 or TRBV6-3 and TRBJ1-4; 9 nucleotides line up with TRBD1. The junction had 8 bases not matched to a gene; V was cut back by 2 bases and J by 4 bases. Germline-derived CDR1 and CDR2 are MNHEY and SVGEGT. The CDR3 is 17 amino acids. In DNA form, the CDR3 reads TGTGCCAGCAGTTACGCCCCCCGGACAGGGGTTAATGAAAAACTGTTTTTT. It encodes CASSYAPRTGVNEKLFF.

As DNA, the CDR3 is TGCAGTGCTAGAGATCTGAACAGGGGGCTCGACGAGCAGTACTTC. Translation: CSARDLNRGLDEQYF. This chain links TRBV20-1 with TRBJ2-7, with 9 bases aligning to TRBD1. There are 15 residues in the CDR3. With 0 bases clipped from V and 5 bases from J, the junction kept 8 bases outside the gene matches. The V gene's germline CDR1 is DFQATT and CDR2 SNEGSKA (reference sequence).

This clonotype was seen a few times. V gene TRBV4-2 combines with J gene TRBJ1-1, with 8 positions matching TRBD1. Losses at the gene ends were 2 bases for V and 0 bases for J; bases not matched to a gene: 2. CDR3 size: 15 residues. In germline, CDR1 is LGHNA, CDR2 YNFKEQ. The CDR3 here is CASSQRQGMNTEAFF. CDR3 DNA sequence: TGTGCCAGCAGCCAACGACAGGGGATGAACACTGAAGCTTTCTTT.

The chain couples TRBV30 to TRBJ1-5; 7 bases fit TRBD1. The germline V gene has CDR1 GTSNPN and CDR2 SVGIG (reference sequence). This CDR3 comprises 14 residues. V shed 3 bases and J 5 bases; nucleotides not matched to a gene: 7. The CDR3 DNA sequence: TGTGCCTGGAGGGGCATAGGGGGCTATCAGCCCCAGCATTTT. Amino acids: CAWRGIGGYQPQHF.

This clonotype appeared many times. The chain employs TRBV30 and TRBJ1-4; 8 nucleotides match TRBD1. CDR3 length equals 14 residues. Trimming cost V 0 bases and J 10 bases; bases outside gene matches: 7. Germline CDR1 and CDR2: GTSNPN and SVGIG (reference sequence). Here the CDR3 reads CAWSVVQGAGKLFF. The CDR3 region has the DNA TGTGCCTGGAGTGTAGTTCAGGGGGCTGGAAAACTGTTTTTT.

The V and J genes are TRBV6-1 and TRBJ1-1; D possibly corresponds to TRBD1 (6 bases). The V end was cut by 10 bases, the J end by 10 bases, with 16 bases between. The germline CDR1 and CDR2 sequences are MNHNS and SASEGT. This CDR3 spans 11 amino acids. The CDR3 loop reads CATKGGARAFF. CDR3 coding DNA: TGTGCCACCAAAGGGGGGGCGCGAGCTTTCTTT.

This clonotype came up many times. The V gene is TRBV7-2, the J gene TRBJ2-7; 7 positions match TRBD2. This CDR3 has 15 amino acids. V dropped 5 bases and J dropped 5; count of bases not matched to a gene: 12. Germline loops: CDR1 SGHTA, CDR2 FQGNSA. The CDR3 loop reads CASSPRLASRDEQYF. The CDR3 region has the DNA TGTGCCAGCAGCCCCAGACTAGCAAGCAGGGACGAGCAGTACTTC.

V gene TRBV12-3 or TRBV12-4 combines with J gene TRBJ1-5; D is unresolved. V was cut by 6 bases and J by 7 bases, with 13 bases left in between. This CDR3 has 13 amino acids. This CDR3 is CASSPPSGQPQHF. The CDR3 nucleotides are TGTGCCAGCAGCCCGCCTTCGGGCCAGCCCCAGCATTTT.

V is TRBV11-2 and J is TRBJ1-2, with no clear D. The CDR3 runs 14 residues. Germline lookup yields CDR1 SGHAT and CDR2 FQNNGV. The germline V and J ends were trimmed by 4 bases and 3 bases, with 12 bases remaining between them. The CDR3 protein is CASSSTWGDYGYTF. Written as DNA, the CDR3 is TGTGCCAGCAGCTCCACATGGGGAGACTATGGCTACACCTTC.

CDR3 nucleotide sequence: TGCAGCGTTTATGGCTATGGCTACACCTTC. Amino acid sequence: CSVYGYGYTF. The chain couples TRBV29-1 to TRBJ1-2; no definite D call. There are 10 residues in the CDR3. With 5 bases removed from V and 4 bases from J, the gap between germline ends came to 5 bases. The germline gives CDR1 SQVTM, CDR2 ANQGSEA.

This clonotype was detected only a few times. The CDR3 bases are TGTGCCAGCAGTTTGTATAAGGGACAGACGGTCGGGGAGCTGTTTTTT. Amino acids: CASSLYKGQTVGELFF. This rearrangement joins TRBV27 to TRBJ2-2; 7 bases map to TRBD1. The CDR3 length is 16 residues. CDR1 and CDR2 (germline): MNHEY, SMNVEV (reference sequence). J lost 7 bases, V lost 3 bases, and 11 bases had no gene match.

The chain has TRBV2 and TRBJ2-6; 8 nucleotides agree with TRBD1. The CDR3 covers 17 residues. V lost 6 bases, J lost 1 base, and 8 bases stayed unmatched. Germline V CDR1 and CDR2: SNHLY, FYNNEI. The CDR3 is CASRETGEKSGANVLTF. As DNA, the CDR3 is TGTGCCAGCAGAGAGACAGGGGAAAAATCTGGGGCCAACGTCCTGACTTTC.

This clonotype was detected many times. The V gene is TRBV3-1, the J gene TRBJ2-7; D is uncertain. This CDR3 contains 12 residues. V lost 3 bases to trimming and J lost 5 bases, with 8 bases between them. The germline V gene has CDR1 LGHDT and CDR2 YNNKEL (reference sequence). This CDR3 reads CASSHGSHEQYF. The CDR3 DNA is TGTGCCAGCAGCCACGGTTCCCACGAGCAGTACTTC.

This clonotype was seen ten or more times. V is TRBV29-1 and J is TRBJ2-5; tentative D call: TRBD1 (6 bases). The germline gives CDR1 SQVTM, CDR2 ANQGSEA. Trimming left V 4 bases short and J 7 bases short, with 19 bases between. This CDR3 spans 14 amino acids. Written as DNA, the CDR3 is TGCAGCGTTGCGATTGGGCAGGGGAAAGGGACCCAGTACTTC. This sequence encodes CSVAIGQGKGTQYF. Full variable domain (rest looked up from reference TRBV29-1 and TRBJ2-5): SAVISQKPSRDICQRGTSLTIQCQVDSQVTMMFWYRQQPGQSLTLIATANQGSEATYESGFVIDKFPISRPNLTFSTLTVSNMSPEDSSIYLCSVAIGQGKGTQYFGPGTRLLVL.

The chain employs TRBV7-2 and TRBJ2-3; 10 positions agree with TRBD2. V shed 6 bases and J 7 bases; nucleotides not matched to a gene: 10. This CDR3 region has 15 residues. Germline loops: CDR1 SGHTA, CDR2 FQGNSA. CDR3 residues: CASRPSSGSRHTQYF. CDR3 sequence (DNA): TGTGCCAGCAGGCCATCTAGCGGGAGTAGGCATACGCAGTATTTT.

This clonotype occurred a few times. This chain connects TRBV20-1 to TRBJ2-7; 9 bases line up with TRBD2. CDR1 and CDR2 from the germline V gene are DFQATT and SNEGSKA (reference sequence). Trimming removed 7 bases from V and 4 bases from J; junction bases left unmatched: 17. The CDR3 runs 16 residues. The CDR3 sequence: CSVLGGRVDSWYEQYF. The CDR3 coding sequence is TGCAGTGTCCTGGGCGGGAGGGTCGATTCGTGGTACGAGCAGTACTTC.

This clonotype turned up a few times. The rearrangement joins TRBV6-5 to TRBJ2-7; 7 bases fit TRBD1. Germline-derived CDR1 and CDR2 are MNHEY and SVGAGI. CDR3 length equals 15 residues. The V and J ends lost 2 bases and 2 bases, in that order; junction bases with no gene match: 6. The CDR3 DNA sequence: TGTGCCAGCAGTTACACGACAGGGCCTGCCTACGAGCAGTACTTC. Amino acid sequence: CASSYTTGPAYEQYF.

This chain connects TRBV9 to TRBJ2-7; 10 bases match TRBD2. The V gene end was trimmed by 0 bases and the J gene end by 6 bases; junction bases not matched to a gene: 3. The CDR3 loop spans 14 amino acids. Germline V gives CDR1 SGDLS, CDR2 YYNGEE. The DNA for the CDR3 is TGTGCCAGCAGCGTAGTCGGGACTAGCGTCGAGCAGTACTTC. Encoded protein: CASSVVGTSVEQYF.

This clonotype showed up many times. V gene TRBV28 combines with J gene TRBJ1-6; D is uncertain. This CDR3 is built from 12 residues. Germline V gene sequence: CDR1 MDHEN, CDR2 SYDVKM. V lost 0 bases, J lost 10 bases, and 4 bases lay in between. CDR3 DNA sequence: TGTGCCAGCAGTTTATGGTCGTCACCCCTCCACTTT. This sequence encodes CASSLWSSPLHF.